This TCR beta chain was captured in a study of T cell clonality in common variable immunodeficiency. Trimming cost V 5 bases and J 3 bases; bases outside gene matches: 10. This CDR3 contains 16 residues. The germline V gene encodes CDR1 SNHLY and CDR2 FYNNEI. About this clone: The missing CDR3 end, 3 residues past where the read stops, is filled in from the germline J gene.

The table came from immunoSEQ multiplex PCR; TCRdb's copy has only in-frame clones and leaves some out. This sample comprises 40,000 to 65,000 clones, none seen once only. The specimen sequenced was peripheral blood mononuclear cells. This chain links TRBV2 with TRBJ2-1, with 7 bases identical to TRBD1. The clonotype originates from a person aged 18 to 69 in good health. The chain's CDR3 is CASSFPGTVNYNEQFF. CDR3 DNA (partial): TGTGCCAGCAGTTTCCCCGGGACAGTAAACTACAATGAG.